This T cell receptor (beta chain) derives from a study of T cell changes during pregnancy in multiple sclerosis. CDR1 and CDR2 from the germline V gene are SEHNR and FQNEAQ (reference sequence). CDR3 size: 16 residues. Trimming cost V 3 bases and J 4 bases, with 16 bases left between them. Using immunoSEQ multiplex PCR, the repertoire was profiled, and TCRdb retains in-frame clones only, with some absent. The profile shows around 80,000 clones, roughly 94% of them singletons. This clonotype originated in a female donor with multiple sclerosis, enrolled in a pregnancy study. Sequencing used peripheral blood, obtained before pregnancy. J is TRBJ2-1 and V is TRBV7-9, with a tentative D call TRBD2 (7 bases). The CDR3 loop is CASSFHEGGRYNEQFF. In nucleotides, the CDR3 is TGTGCCAGCAGCTTCCATGAGGGGGGGCGGTACAATGAGCAGTTCTTC.